One sample yielded the 10 T cell receptor beta chains listed below, sequenced in a study of blood T cell repertoires in COVID-19. Sequencing used immunoSEQ multiplex PCR; TCRdb keeps in-frame clones, though not all of them. Of about 250,000 clones listed, 86% are singletons. The specimen sequenced was PBMCs or T cells enriched from blood (not recorded which). The receptor set was obtained from a man in his forties who had recovered from COVID-19.

V gene TRBV7-2 combines with J gene TRBJ1-4; 10 bases match TRBD1. V trimming: 4 bases; J trimming: 6 bases; junction bases outside the gene matches: 5. CDR3 size: 15 residues. CDR1 SGHTA and CDR2 FQGNSA come from the germline V gene. CDR3 protein: CASSWTGGGDEKLFF. CDR3 coding DNA: TGTGCCAGCAGCTGGACAGGGGGTGGAGATGAAAAACTGTTTTTT.

This clone was seen only once. The chain combines TRBV2 with TRBJ2-3; 12 bases match TRBD2. The CDR3 consists of 15 residues. Unmatched junction bases numbered 5, after V lost 5 bases and J lost 5 bases. Per germline, CDR1 SNHLY and CDR2 FYNNEI. Here the CDR3 reads CASSSRLAGVDTQYF. As DNA, the CDR3 is TGTGCCAGCAGTTCCAGACTAGCGGGAGTAGATACGCAGTATTTT. The whole variable domain, filled in from reference TRBV2 and TRBJ2-3, reads EPEVTQTPSHQVTQMGQEVILRCVPISNHLYFYWYRQILGQKVEFLVSFYNNEISEKSEIFDDQFSVERPDGSNFTLKIRSTKLEDSAMYFCASSSRLAGVDTQYFGPGTRLTVL.

The chain carries TRBV7-9 and TRBJ1-2; D is uncertain. In germline, CDR1 is SEHNR, CDR2 FQNEAQ (reference sequence). Trimming took 6 bases from V and 3 from J, leaving 11 bases between them. The CDR3 spans 13 residues. The CDR3 DNA sequence: TGTGCCAGCAGACCTGACGGGGACTATGGCTACACCTTC. It codes for CASRPDGDYGYTF.

The V and J genes are TRBV19 and TRBJ2-1; TRBD1 is a possible D gene (6 bases). CDR3 length: 15 residues. Germline CDR1 and CDR2: LNHDA and SQIVND (reference sequence). Trimming removed 6 bases at V and 7 bases at J, with 19 bases between. The CDR3, as DNA: TGTGCCAGTAGCAGGACAGAGGATAGCATGAATGAGCAGTTCTTC. This gives the protein CASSRTEDSMNEQFF.

This clone was found many times. V gene TRBV29-1 combines with J gene TRBJ1-2; TRBD1 aligns across 7 bases. Germline-derived CDR1 and CDR2 are SQVTM and ANQGSEA. V trimming: 5 bases; J trimming: 3 bases; junction bases outside the gene matches: 9. The CDR3 has 14 amino acids. The chain's CDR3 is CSVIHRGDDYGYTF. CDR3 coding DNA: TGCAGCGTTATTCACAGGGGTGACGACTATGGCTACACCTTC.

V usage is TRBV30 and J usage is TRBJ1-5; TRBD1 is a possible D gene (5 bases). Trimming cost V 0 bases and J 6 bases, with 9 bases left between them. Germline CDR1 reads GTSNPN; CDR2 reads SVGIG (reference sequence). This CDR3 has 13 amino acids. CDR3 sequence: CAWSVGGAQPQHF. CDR3 sequence (DNA): TGTGCCTGGAGTGTAGGCGGGGCTCAGCCCCAGCATTTT.

This clone was seen a few times. The rearrangement links TRBV28 to TRBJ2-7; no reliable D call. V was shortened by 5 bases and J by 3 bases, with 8 bases between the two germline ends. Germline V gene sequence: CDR1 MDHEN, CDR2 SYDVKM. This CDR3 has 12 amino acids. In DNA form, the CDR3 reads TGTGCCAGCAGTCGCCACGGCTACGAGCAGTACTTC. Translation gives CASSRHGYEQYF.

V and J are TRBV18 and TRBJ2-1; maybe TRBD1 (6 bases). The length of the CDR3 is 12 residues. Trimming took 3 bases from V and 10 from J, leaving 10 bases between them. Germline CDR1 reads KGHSH; CDR2 reads LQKENI. CDR3 region: CASSPRQEEQFF. The CDR3, as DNA: TGTGCCAGCTCACCCCGACAGGAAGAGCAGTTCTTC.

This clone is a singleton in its sample. The V gene is TRBV29-1, the J gene TRBJ2-5; D is perhaps TRBD2 (6 bases). CDR1 is SQVTM and CDR2 is ANQGSEA in the germline V gene. The CDR3 contains 12 residues. The CDR3 region has the DNA TGCACCATGAGGCGGGGAGCAGAGACCCAGTACTTC. Protein: CTMRRGAETQYF.

The V gene is TRBV6-2 or TRBV6-3, the J gene TRBJ2-5; TRBD2 agrees at 7 bases. Germline-derived CDR1 and CDR2 are MNHEY and SVGEGT. The CDR3 has 13 amino acids. The junction had 2 bases not matched to a gene; V was cut back by 2 bases and J by 5 bases. The CDR3 DNA follows: TGTGCCAGCAGTTACGGGGGGGAGGAGACCCAGTACTTC. This encodes CASSYGGEETQYF.